One T cell receptor beta chain is described in this entry. The data are from a study of cytomegalovirus exposure and HLA in healthy donors. The junction had 9 bases not matched to a gene; V was cut back by 2 bases and J by 4 bases. The CDR3 covers 16 residues. From germline, CDR1 is SGHVS and CDR2 FQNEAQ. Vbeta (60) and Jbeta (13) primers were used in the PCR. Repertoires were generated with immunoSEQ multiplex PCR, while TCRdb's copy carries only in-frame clones and drops some. Of some 150,000 clones listed, 76% were seen once; the top ten hold 1.5% to 2%. Source material: PBMCs. The chain recombines TRBV7-8 with TRBJ1-2, with 8 bases aligning to TRBD1. The sequence was collected from a middle-aged woman in good health and CMV-seronegative. This CDR3 is CASSLQLAGGLYGYTF. CDR3 in DNA: TGTGCCAGCAGCTTACAACTGGCAGGGGGCCTCTATGGCTACACCTTC.